Listed here are 14 T cell receptor beta chains from one sample, sequenced in a study of beta chain features in type 1 diabetes. The authors reverse transcribed all of the isolated RNA, so sequencing captured expressed TCRB transcripts. Generated by immunoSEQ multiplex PCR, the TCRdb table keeps only in-frame clones and is missing some. The sample yields 350,000 or so clones, roughly a fifth seen once. Sequencing was performed on naive CD4+ T cells from blood. These TCRs come from a woman in her late teens or twenties in good health.

This chain joins TRBV19 and TRBJ2-1; weak D call: TRBD2 (7 bases). This CDR3 is 12 amino acids long. Per germline, CDR1 LNHDA and CDR2 SQIVND (reference sequence). Trimming took 10 bases from V and 4 from J, leaving 11 bases between them. The CDR3 protein is CATGGPYNEQFF. The CDR3 nucleotides are TGTGCCACCGGGGGGCCGTACAATGAGCAGTTCTTC.

The chain uses TRBV29-1 and TRBJ1-1; D unresolved. Germline CDR1 and CDR2: SQVTM and ANQGSEA. The CDR3 spans 13 residues. The ends were cut back, 4 bases at V and 4 bases at J, with 13 bases in the middle. CDR3 nucleotide sequence: TGCAGCGTTGGAGTCACTGAGGGCACTGAAGCTTTCTTT. Translation gives CSVGVTEGTEAFF.

This chain connects TRBV19 to TRBJ1-1; D call uncertain. The CDR3 loop spans 15 amino acids. The V and J ends lost 3 bases and 1 base respectively, with 12 bases between them. Germline loops: CDR1 LNHDA, CDR2 SQIVND (reference sequence). CDR3 sequence (DNA): TGTGCCAGTAGTATGGGTCTTTCTAGGAACACTGAAGCTTTCTTT. Its translation: CASSMGLSRNTEAFF.

This clone was counted a few times. The V gene is TRBV30, the J gene TRBJ2-7, with TRBD2 identical over 8 bases. The germline V gene has CDR1 GTSNPN and CDR2 SVGIG (reference sequence). V gave up 2 bases and J gave up 1 base; unmatched junction bases: 7. The CDR3 spans 15 residues. The CDR3 sequence is CAWSPRLALSYEQYF. The CDR3 DNA reads TGTGCCTGGAGTCCTAGACTAGCGCTTTCCTACGAGCAGTACTTC.

The chain recombines TRBV7-2 with TRBJ2-5; D is possibly TRBD2 (6 bases). CDR1 SGHTA and CDR2 FQGNSA come from the germline V gene. Between the trimmed V and J ends, which lost 1 base and 9 bases, there was a span of 15 bases. This CDR3 comprises 14 residues. The CDR3 loop is CASSLGVGGLAQYF. The CDR3 DNA reads TGTGCCAGCAGCTTAGGGGTCGGGGGTTTGGCCCAGTACTTC.

With respect to this clone: The identical CDR3 is also encoded by other nucleotide sequences in the sample. V is TRBV5-1 and J is TRBJ2-7; TRBD2 agrees at 12 bases. CDR3 length: 15 residues. CDR1 and CDR2 from the germline V gene are SGHRS and YFSETQ. J lost 2 bases, V lost 3 bases, and 3 bases had no gene match. CDR3 DNA sequence: TGCGCCAGCAGCTCCGGACTAGCGGGGACCTACGAGCAGTACTTC. This gives the protein CASSSGLAGTYEQYF.

The chain has TRBV5-1 and TRBJ2-3, with TRBD2 identical over 9 bases. J gave up 1 base and V 4 bases, and 10 bases lay outside the gene matches. The CDR3 has 17 residues. The germline V gene has CDR1 SGHRS and CDR2 YFSETQ. CDR3 protein: CASSPRAGGIGTDTQYF. The CDR3 DNA reads TGCGCCAGCAGCCCAAGAGCGGGGGGAATCGGCACAGATACGCAGTATTTT.

This rearrangement joins TRBV4-3 to TRBJ1-5; TRBD1 might be the D (6 bases). Germline assignment: CDR1 LGHNA and CDR2 YSLEER. The CDR3 runs 14 residues. V lost 2 bases to trimming and J lost 7 bases, with 12 bases between them. The CDR3 DNA follows: TGCGCCAGCAGCCAAAGGGGGATAGGGCAGCCCCAGCATTTT. Translated, it gives CASSQRGIGQPQHF.

The CDR3 bases are TGTGCCAGCAGTTCCGGAGGGACAGGGGTTGGGGGCTACACCTTC. It yields the protein CASSSGGTGVGGYTF. V gene TRBV11-2 combines with J gene TRBJ1-2, with TRBD1 matching over 10 bases. Germline trimming cut 6 bases from V and 8 bases from J; bases unmatched to any gene: 12. The CDR3 runs 15 residues. In germline, CDR1 is SGHAT, CDR2 FQNNGV.

This clone was seen a few times. The genes are TRBV7-9 and TRBJ1-2; D gene unclear. Germline V gives CDR1 SEHNR, CDR2 FQNEAQ (reference sequence). The ends were cut back, 0 bases at V and 3 bases at J, with 8 bases in the middle. The CDR3 covers 14 residues. This CDR3 is CASSLALRDYGYTF. The CDR3 DNA reads as TGTGCCAGCAGCTTAGCCCTCCGGGACTATGGCTACACCTTC.

The chain joins TRBV5-1 to TRBJ1-2; D perhaps matches TRBD1 (6 bases). Germline V gene data show CDR1 as SGHRS and CDR2 as YFSETQ. The CDR3 consists of 12 residues. V was pared by 7 bases and J by 6 bases, with 13 bases between. The CDR3 region is CASSTGSHGYTF. The CDR3 DNA is TGCGCCAGCTCTACAGGGAGCCATGGCTACACCTTC. Full variable domain (remainder filled in from reference TRBV5-1 and TRBJ1-2): KAGVTQTPRYLIKTRGQQVTLSCSPISGHRSVSWYQQTPGQGLQFLFEYFSETQRNKGNFPGRFSGRQFSNSRSEMNVSTLELGDSALYLCASSTGSHGYTFGSGTRLTVV.

The rearrangement links TRBV19 to TRBJ2-1, with D maybe TRBD1 (5 bases). The V gene's germline CDR1 is LNHDA and CDR2 SQIVND (reference sequence). Trimming removed 4 bases at V and 0 bases at J, with 10 bases between. The CDR3 consists of 15 residues. As DNA, the CDR3 is TGTGCCAGTAGTAGCAGGGCGAGCTCCTACAATGAGCAGTTCTTC. Translated, it gives CASSSRASSYNEQFF. The full variable domain, completed using reference TRBV19 and TRBJ2-1, is DGGITQSPKYLFRKEGQNVTLSCEQNLNHDAMYWYRQDPGQGLRLIYYSQIVNDFQKGDIAEGYSVSREKKESFPLTVTSAQKNPTAFYLCASSSRASSYNEQFFGPGTRLTVL.

This chain connects TRBV19 to TRBJ2-3, with 8 bases lining up with TRBD2. After removal of 3 bases from V and 7 bases from J, the junction contained 12 bases not matched to a gene. The germline CDR1 and CDR2 sequences are LNHDA and SQIVND (reference sequence). The CDR3 is 16 residues long. CDR3 DNA sequence: TGTGCCAGTAGTATGGCCCGGGCGGGAGGTCGAAATACGCAGTATTTT. Its protein product is CASSMARAGGRNTQYF.

This clone appeared a few times. The chain combines TRBV25-1 with TRBJ2-5; the D gene is possibly TRBD2 (5 bases). Germline-derived CDR1 and CDR2 are MGHDK and SYGVNS. The CDR3 has 15 amino acids. The V end was cut by 0 bases, the J end by 4 bases, with 12 bases between. This CDR3 is CASSEYTSAVETQYF. In nucleotides, the CDR3 is TGTGCCAGCAGTGAATATACTAGTGCGGTAGAGACCCAGTACTTC. The variable domain in full, completed from reference TRBV25-1 and TRBJ2-5, reads EADIYQTPRYLVIGTGKKITLECSQTMGHDKMYWYQQDPGMELHLIHYSYGVNSTEKGDLSSESTVSRIRTEHFPLTLESARPSHTSQYLCASSEYTSAVETQYFGPGTRLLVL.